The clone carrying this TCR beta chain has more than one count but fewer than ten. Its target is unknown. Trimming took 6 bases from V and 11 from J; bases not matched to a gene: 16. The CDR3 runs 15 residues. Germline assignment: CDR1 MNHEY and CDR2 SMNVEV (reference sequence). With a J-beta primer mix and a sample-barcoded 5' primer, a second PCR ran about 7 to 12 cycles. One entry per CDR3 protein results from TCRdb running MiXCR on the 5' RACE reads. This sample has about 1,500,000 distinct CDR3 sequences; roughly 28% occur once, and the top ten carry over 7%. This sample stems from a study of blood T cells in healthy people across ages. Study-wide points: PBMCs went unsorted, and a conclusive naive versus antigen-experienced comparison was therefore prevented. Getting older went along with TCR beta diversity per million T cells dropping roughly linearly.

The sequence came from a woman in her twenties or thirties in good health. The material sequenced was blood. The rearrangement uses TRBV27 and TRBJ2-5; 9 bases map to TRBD1. CDR3 in DNA: TGTGCCAGCAGCTCCGAAGGGACAGGGAGCCGGGAGCAGTACTTC. Translated: CASSSEGTGSREQYF.